This is a list of T cell receptor beta chains from one sample in a study of T cell repertoires in cytomegalovirus infection. Using its own MiXCR run on the reads, TCRdb lists one record per CDR3 protein. The table shows about 260,000 distinct CDR3 sequences, with approximately 10% occurring only once. Material for sequencing was PBMCs. These receptor sequences come from a human donor in good health (CMV status not recorded). Some clones in this sample may be carry-over from other donors' samples. CDR3s include the opening cysteine and the closing phenylalanine or tryptophan. Fields, in order: D gene, clone size, V gene, J gene, CDR3 DNA, CDR3 protein. The D gene is left open where the match is weak. Clone sizes are given selectively: once, few, many, or a class where the clone is expanded.

.	many	TRBV7-2	TRBJ2-5	TGTGCCAGCAGCTTAGAGGTTCGTGAGACCCAGTACTTC	CASSLEVRETQYF
TRBD1	.	TRBV20-1	TRBJ2-5	TGCAGTGCTAGAGATCTCCCTCTGACAGGGAGTGGGGAGACCCAGTACTTC	CSARDLPLTGSGETQYF
.	many	TRBV7-3	TRBJ2-5	TGTGCCAGCAGCTTGGGTGGGGGACGAAGGGAGACCCAGTACTTC	CASSLGGGRRETQYF
.	few	TRBV28	TRBJ1-6	TGTGCCAGCAGCCTGAGAGTGGTACTTATTGATTCACCCCTCCACTTT	CASSLRVVLIDSPLHF
TRBD1	many	TRBV12-3/TRBV12-4	TRBJ1-2	TGTGCCAGCAGTTTGCCCGGGACAGGGGACAGCGGCTACACCTTC	CASSLPGTGDSGYTF
TRBD2	.	TRBV20-1	TRBJ2-1	TGCAGTGCTAGAGGCCCCGGACAGAGGCGGGGGGCCCGGCAGTTCTTC	CSARGPGQRRGARQFF
TRBD1	many	TRBV11-2	TRBJ1-6	TGTGCCAGCAGCTTACAACTCGGGACAGGAGGCTCACCCCTCCACTTT	CASSLQLGTGGSPLHF
TRBD2	.	TRBV2	TRBJ2-5	TGTGCCAGCATACTCGGCGGGGGGCCTCCCCAAGAGACCCAGTACTTC	CASILGGGPPQETQYF
.	many	TRBV12-3/TRBV12-4	TRBJ1-5	TGTGCCAGCAGTTTGGCAGGGATGGGGAATCAGCCCCAGCATTTT	CASSLAGMGNQPQHF
.	many	TRBV20-1	TRBJ1-1	TGCAGTGCCCCCTCGAACCTGAACACTGAAGCTTTCTTT	CSAPSNLNTEAFF
TRBD2	few	TRBV5-1	TRBJ2-5	TGCGCCAGCAGCGGTAAGACTCTAGCGGGAGGCCGTTTATTGTACCAAGAGACCCAGTACTTC	CASSGKTLAGGRLLYQETQYF
TRBD1	many	TRBV7-8	TRBJ1-4	TGTGCCAGCAGGAATGACAGGGTTCGTGTTCAAAAACTGTTTTTT	CASRNDRVRVQKLFF
.	few	TRBV28	TRBJ2-7	TGTGCCAGCCTAAACCTCCGCGGCTCCTACGAGCAGTACTTC	CASLNLRGSYEQYF
TRBD2	many	TRBV5-1	TRBJ2-3	TGCGCCAGCAGCGTACAGACTAGCGGCACAGATACGCAGTATTTT	CASSVQTSGTDTQYF
.	.	TRBV4-3	TRBJ1-1	TGCGCCAGCAGCCAAGACCCTACAGGGTACACTGAAGCTTTCTTT	CASSQDPTGYTEAFF
.	few	TRBV5-6	TRBJ2-1	TGTGCCAGCAGCTTCCGGACATACTCCTACAATGAGCAGTTCTTC	CASSFRTYSYNEQFF
.	many	TRBV7-2	TRBJ1-6	TGTGCCAGCAGCCAAGGGGGATCGGGTAATTCACCCCTCCACTTT	CASSQGGSGNSPLHF
.	many	TRBV28	TRBJ2-1	TGTGCCAGCAGTTTGCTATGGTCTGAGCAGTTCTTC	CASSLLWSEQFF
.	.	TRBV5-1	TRBJ2-7	TGCGCCAGCAGCTTGCTGGGTGGGGGAGACTACGAGCAGTACTTC	CASSLLGGGDYEQYF
TRBD2	many	TRBV7-2	TRBJ2-4	TGTGCCAGCAGTCAAACTAGCGGAGCCAAAAACATTCAGTACTTC	CASSQTSGAKNIQYF
TRBD2	.	TRBV28	TRBJ2-1	TGTGCCAGCAGTTCCGGGACTAGCTTCGACAATGAGCAGTTCTTC	CASSSGTSFDNEQFF
TRBD2	many	TRBV7-6	TRBJ2-5	TGTGCCAGCAGCTTAGAACTAGCGGGCAACCAAGAGACCCAGTACTTC	CASSLELAGNQETQYF
.	.	TRBV30	TRBJ1-2	TGTGCCTGGAGCCCAGCGGGGCCCAACTATGGCTACACCTTC	CAWSPAGPNYGYTF
.	many	TRBV19	TRBJ1-3	TGTGCCAGTAGTATCGTCGGAACCTCCTCTGGAAACACCATATATTTT	CASSIVGTSSGNTIYF
.	few	TRBV7-2	TRBJ2-2	TGTGCCGGGGGGCGCGGATTGGACGGGGAGCTGTTTTTT	CAGGRGLDGELFF
.	many	TRBV7-2	TRBJ2-7	TGTGCCAGCAGCCCACCTCCACAGGGTAACCACGAGCAGTACTTC	CASSPPPQGNHEQYF
.	few	TRBV20-1	TRBJ2-2	TGCAGTGCTAGGCCCCCGGCTAGCGCGAACACCGGGGAGCTGTTTTTT	CSARPPASANTGELFF
.	.	TRBV11-2	TRBJ2-2	TGTGCCAGCAGCTTCGACAGACCACCGTTCGGGGAGCTGTTTTTT	CASSFDRPPFGELFF
.	many	TRBV28	TRBJ1-2	TGTGCCAGCAGTCTCGACAGTCTCTATGGCTACACCTTC	CASSLDSLYGYTF
TRBD2	.	TRBV29-1	TRBJ2-1	TGCAGCGTCGGGACTCGACTAGCGGACAATGAGCAGTTCTTC	CSVGTRLADNEQFF
.	many	TRBV7-2	TRBJ1-3	TGTGCCAGCACCCAAGGCAGGGGAGCATCTGGAAACACCATATATTTT	CASTQGRGASGNTIYF
TRBD1	many	TRBV29-1	TRBJ1-3	TGCAGCGTGCAATTGACAGGGGGCCTTGGCTTCGGAAACACCATATATTTT	CSVQLTGGLGFGNTIYF
.	.	TRBV7-2	TRBJ2-1	TGTGCCAGCAGCTTAGCGGTAGGGGCCTACAATGAGCAGTTCTTC	CASSLAVGAYNEQFF
TRBD2	few	TRBV15	TRBJ2-5	TGTGCCACCAGCATGGAGGGACGGGGGGTAGCTGCGGGAGGATCCCAAGAGACCCAGTACTTC	CATSMEGRGVAAGGSQETQYF
.	many	TRBV6-1	TRBJ2-1	TGTGCCAGCAGTGCGGGCCGTGAGCAGTTCTTC	CASSAGREQFF
TRBD2	many	TRBV20-1	TRBJ2-5	TGCAGTGCTAGAGTTAAGGCGGGGGGTACCCAAGAGACCCAGTACTTC	CSARVKAGGTQETQYF
.	few	TRBV7-2	TRBJ1-2	TGTGCCAGCAGTTACACTAGGGAGAATCATGGCTACACCTTC	CASSYTRENHGYTF
.	many	TRBV7-8	TRBJ1-3	TGTGCCAGCAGCTTAGCGCTGGGTAGCTCTGGAAACACCATATATTTT	CASSLALGSSGNTIYF
.	many	TRBV12-3/TRBV12-4	TRBJ1-1	TGTGCCAGCACGCAAGGCCCTCCCCTTGAAGCTTTCTTT	CASTQGPPLEAFF
.	few	TRBV20-1	TRBJ2-2	TGCAGTGCTAGCCTAGGGGTGGGGGAGCTGTTTTTT	CSASLGVGELFF
.	medium-sized	TRBV7-2	TRBJ1-6	TGTGCCAGCAGCTTAGTCGGGGTCGGCTCCTATAATTCACCCCTCCACTTT	CASSLVGVGSYNSPLHF
.	few	TRBV5-6	TRBJ1-2	TGTGCCAGCAGCTACACGACGGCTAGTTATGGCTACACCTTC	CASSYTTASYGYTF
.	many	TRBV7-4	TRBJ1-1	TGTGCCAGCAGCTTCTCCGACAGAGGCTCTGAAGCTTTCTTT	CASSFSDRGSEAFF
TRBD2	many	TRBV11-2	TRBJ2-3	TGTGCCAGCAGCTTCCTAGCGGGAGGTTCCACAGATACGCAGTATTTT	CASSFLAGGSTDTQYF
.	.	TRBV4-2	TRBJ2-3	TGTGCCAGCAGCCAAGAAACCGATACGCAGTATTTT	CASSQETDTQYF
TRBD2	many	TRBV7-2	TRBJ2-3	TGTGCCAGCAGCTCCCGGACTAGCGGGAGGGGAGATGGCACAGATACGCAGTATTTT	CASSSRTSGRGDGTDTQYF
TRBD2	many	TRBV7-8	TRBJ2-3	TGTGCCAGCAGCTTCACTAGCGGCCCAGGGGATACGCAGTATTTT	CASSFTSGPGDTQYF
TRBD2	.	TRBV6-2/TRBV6-3	TRBJ2-1	TGTGCCAGCAGTTGGGAGGCTAGCGGGGGATACAGGGAGCAGTTCTTC	CASSWEASGGYREQFF
TRBD1	few	TRBV29-1	TRBJ2-1	TGCAGCGCTCGGACAGGGCCCAGTGAGCAGTTCTTC	CSARTGPSEQFF
.	many	TRBV7-2	TRBJ1-2	TGTGCCAGCAGCTCTCCCCCCCCGGGCAGGGACTACTATGGCTACACCTTC	CASSSPPPGRDYYGYTF
.	.	TRBV11-2	TRBJ1-3	TGTGCCAGCAGCTCGGTAGGAATCTCTGGAAACACCATATATTTT	CASSSVGISGNTIYF
.	.	TRBV28	TRBJ1-1	TGTGCCAGCAGTTTACCCCGGAGCGTGTCTGAAGCTTTCTTT	CASSLPRSVSEAFF